This T cell receptor beta chain was captured by sequencing in a study of regulatory T cells in long-lasting Graves disease. Construction of TCR beta libraries relied on iRepertoire HTBI primers and on Arm-PCR targeting CDR3 regions. MiXCR, run by TCRdb on the multiplex PCR reads, gives a single entry per CDR3 protein. The sample lists 400,000 to 500,000 distinct CDR3 sequences; over 20% were seen once. Turning to this clonotype: Its antigen is undetermined.

This CDR3 spans 16 amino acids. Germline V gene data show CDR1 as MGHDK and CDR2 as SYGVNS. Trimming removed 4 bases from V and 4 bases from J, with 17 bases in between. Study-level points and caveats: More public clonotypes were shared by persistent patients (about 3,000) than by new patients (roughly 930). Persistent disease preferred TRBV28, TRBJ1-2 and TRBJ2-5; new disease, TRBV20-1 and TRBJ2-1.

Documented time point: persistent/refractory GD, antithyroid drugs over 5 years with positive TRAb. The TCR library used RNA extracted from PBMCs. Sample: peripheral blood mononuclear cells (PBMCs), taken when the disease was refractory, from a patient treated with antithyroid drugs. The receptor was isolated from a female donor with Graves disease. J is TRBJ1-3 and V is TRBV25-1, with unresolved D. The CDR3 nucleotides are TGTGCCAGCAGTGGATCCACAACGGGTCGCGGAAACACCATATATTTT. Its translation: CASSGSTTGRGNTIYF. The full variable domain, with the rest looked up from reference TRBV25-1 and TRBJ1-3, is EADIYQTPRYLVIGTGKKITLECSQTMGHDKMYWYQQDPGMELHLIHYSYGVNSTEKGDLSSESTVSRIRTEHFPLTLESARPSHTSQYLCASSGSTTGRGNTIYFGEGSWLTVV.